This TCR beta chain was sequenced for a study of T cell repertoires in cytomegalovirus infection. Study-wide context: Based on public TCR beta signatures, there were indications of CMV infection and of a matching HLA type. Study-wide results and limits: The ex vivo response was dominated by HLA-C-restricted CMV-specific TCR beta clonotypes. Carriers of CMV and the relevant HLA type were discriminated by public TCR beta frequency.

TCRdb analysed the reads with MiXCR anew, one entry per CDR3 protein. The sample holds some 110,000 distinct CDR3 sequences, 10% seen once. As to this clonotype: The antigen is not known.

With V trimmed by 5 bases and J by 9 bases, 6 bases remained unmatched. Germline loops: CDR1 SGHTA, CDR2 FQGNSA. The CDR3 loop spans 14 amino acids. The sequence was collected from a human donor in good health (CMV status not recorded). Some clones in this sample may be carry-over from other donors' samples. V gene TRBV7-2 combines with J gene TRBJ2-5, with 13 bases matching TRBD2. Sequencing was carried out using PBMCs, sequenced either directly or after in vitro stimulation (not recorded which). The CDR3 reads CASSPGLAGSAQYF. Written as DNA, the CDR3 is TGTGCCAGCAGCCCGGGACTAGCGGGATCGGCCCAGTACTTC.